This T cell receptor (beta chain) was sequenced in a study of beta chain features in type 1 diabetes. Whole-study results and caveats: PCR might pick shorter templates more often, in the same way for patients and controls.

The CDR3 spans 15 residues. The V gene's germline CDR1 is MDHEN and CDR2 SYDVKM. Losses at the gene ends were 7 bases for V and 6 bases for J; bases not matched to a gene: 10. This clone was observed a few times. The antigen remains undetermined. A CD45RO/CCR7/CD25/CD127/CD95/CD27 panel sorted naive, central memory, regulatory and stem cell-like memory CD4+ cells. What was sequenced were expressed TCRB transcripts, since all of the isolated RNA had been reverse transcribed. Only in-frame clones appear in the TCRdb table, and some are missing; sequencing was by immunoSEQ multiplex PCR. The repertoire includes 900,000 or so clones, under 20% of them detected once, and about 0.02% sits in the top ten.

The sequencing sample was made of naive CD4+ T cells from blood. The sequence derives from a woman aged 18 to 35 in good health. This chain links TRBV28 with TRBJ2-1, with 9 bases that match TRBD1. In DNA form, the CDR3 reads TGTGCCAGCATCACCCCGGGACAGGGAGGCAATGAGCAGTTCTTC. Translating gives CASITPGQGGNEQFF.